These 27 T cell receptor beta chains share one sample of origin, sequenced in a study of identifying expanded T cells in peripheral blood. Profiling relied on immunoSEQ multiplex PCR, and the TCRdb table lists in-frame clones only, not all of them. The profile shows over 100,000 clones, 88% of them singletons. The specimen sequenced was blood. Receptor source: a person aged 18 to 69 in good health.

The chain joins TRBV6-6 to TRBJ1-1; D gene uncertain. The CDR3 spans 13 residues. The germline V and J ends were trimmed by 11 bases and 5 bases, with 18 bases remaining between them. CDR1 MNHNY and CDR2 SVGAGI come from the germline V gene (reference sequence). The CDR3 is CACLTAGGTEAFF. CDR3 nucleotide sequence: TGTGCCTGCCTAACTGCTGGCGGAACTGAAGCTTTCTTT.

This chain joins TRBV2 and TRBJ2-5; tentatively, D is TRBD1 (5 bases). The V gene's germline CDR1 is SNHLY and CDR2 FYNNEI. The CDR3 runs 13 residues. V lost 8 bases and J 5 bases, leaving 15 bases between the germline ends. The CDR3 DNA reads as TGTGCCAGCGGGCAAGGGGATCGGGAGACCCAGTACTTC. Translated: CASGQGDRETQYF.

V and J are TRBV9 and TRBJ2-1; unclear D gene. The ends were cut back, 1 base at V and 6 bases at J, with 14 bases in the middle. CDR3 length equals 15 residues. Germline V gene data show CDR1 as SGDLS and CDR2 as YYNGEE. CDR3 nucleotides: TGTGCCAGCAGCGTATCAGTGGTGGAACGCAATGAGCAGTTCTTC. This sequence encodes CASSVSVVERNEQFF.

The chain links TRBV19 to TRBJ2-1, with 14 bases that match TRBD2. The CDR3 consists of 15 residues. V lost 6 bases and J lost 10; bases outside the gene matches: 8. The germline gives CDR1 LNHDA, CDR2 SQIVND (reference sequence). CDR3 DNA: TGTGCCAGTAGCGGGACTAGCGGGGGCCACCTCGAGCAGTTCTTC. Translating gives CASSGTSGGHLEQFF.

V usage is TRBV15 and J usage is TRBJ2-7; D might be TRBD1 (6 bases). This CDR3 region has 14 residues. The germline V gene encodes CDR1 LNHNV and CDR2 YYDKDF (reference sequence). With 4 bases removed from V and 0 bases from J, the gap between germline ends came to 10 bases. Here the CDR3 DNA reads TGTGCCACCAGCAATCAGGGGAGCTCCTACGAGCAGTACTTC. Translation: CATSNQGSSYEQYF.

CDR3 residues: CATAQTGGIQPQHF. Here the CDR3 DNA reads TGTGCCACTGCTCAGACAGGGGGAATTCAGCCCCAGCATTTT. V and J are TRBV6-6 and TRBJ1-5, with 9 bases lining up with TRBD1. J gave up 6 bases and V 10 bases, and 10 bases lay outside the gene matches. The CDR3 length is 14 residues. Germline CDR1 and CDR2: MNHNY and SVGAGI (reference sequence).

V is TRBV19 and J is TRBJ2-1, with 9 nucleotides matching TRBD1. Per germline, CDR1 LNHDA and CDR2 SQIVND (reference sequence). This CDR3 has 15 residues. J lost 7 bases, V lost 3 bases, and 7 bases had no gene match. The CDR3 reads CASSIGTGRANEQFF. The CDR3 DNA reads TGTGCCAGTAGTATCGGGACAGGGAGAGCTAATGAGCAGTTCTTC.

The chain links TRBV5-1 to TRBJ2-1; D is unresolved. This CDR3 has 14 amino acids. Germline V gene sequence: CDR1 SGHRS, CDR2 YFSETQ. Trimming left V 2 bases short and J 4 bases short, with 10 bases between. The CDR3 protein is CASSFEGSYNEQFF. CDR3 bases: TGCGCCAGCAGCTTCGAAGGGTCTTACAATGAGCAGTTCTTC.

The rearrangement links TRBV5-1 to TRBJ2-5; 10 bases agree with TRBD1. The end of the DNA is better explained by TRBJ2-7, so the J call may be wrong. CDR3 length: 14 amino acids. Germline CDR1 is SGHRS and CDR2 is YFSETQ. CDR3 residues: CASSHRDRGGEQYF. CDR3 DNA: TGCGCCAGCAGCCACCGGGACAGGGGTGGCGAGCAGTACTTC.

The CDR3 here is CASGAGTAETQYF. The DNA of the CDR3 is TGTGCTAGTGGGGCCGGGACAGCGGAGACCCAGTACTTC. The chain uses TRBV12-5 and TRBJ2-5, with TRBD1 matching 7 bases. Germline CDR1 and CDR2: LGHNT and FRNRAP. The V gene end was trimmed by 6 bases and the J gene end by 5 bases; junction bases not matched to a gene: 6. The CDR3 loop spans 13 amino acids.

The chain recombines TRBV18 with TRBJ1-2; the D gene is possibly TRBD1 (5 bases). CDR1 is KGHSH and CDR2 is LQKENI in the germline V gene. Trimming took off 6 bases at V and 2 bases at J, with 16 bases between the two ends. This CDR3 has 15 residues. CDR3 region: CASSFNRGANYGYTF. CDR3 coding DNA: TGTGCCAGCTCCTTCAATCGTGGGGCGAACTATGGCTACACCTTC.

The V call is TRBV6-5, the J call TRBJ1-2; no definite D call. Germline V gene lookup returns CDR1 MNHEY and CDR2 SVGAGI. The CDR3 has 12 residues. Trimming removed 1 base at V and 8 bases at J, with 8 bases between. The CDR3, as DNA: TGTGCCAGCAGTTACTACCGGGGAGGCTACACCTTC. It yields the protein CASSYYRGGYTF.

The chain joins TRBV4-3 to TRBJ1-6; tentative D call: TRBD1 (6 bases). Germline V lookup: CDR1 LGHNA, CDR2 YSLEER. V gave up 3 bases and J gave up 7 bases, with 13 bases separating them. The CDR3 totals 15 residues. Here the CDR3 DNA reads TGCGCCAGCAGCCAGGGGGCAGGGGTAAATTCACCCCTCCACTTT. Translation gives CASSQGAGVNSPLHF.

This chain joins TRBV5-6 and TRBJ2-5, with TRBD1 matching 7 bases. The trim removed 1 base at V and 4 bases at J, leaving 7 bases unmatched. There are 15 residues in the CDR3. The germline V gene encodes CDR1 SGHDT and CDR2 YYEEEE. The DNA of the CDR3 is TGTGCCAGCAGCTTGACAGGGGAAGGACGAGAGACCCAGTACTTC. Its translation: CASSLTGEGRETQYF.

Written as DNA, the CDR3 is TGTGCCAGCAGTGAACTATCAACAGAGTATAACTATGGCTACACCTTC. Encoded protein: CASSELSTEYNYGYTF. The chain employs TRBV6-1 and TRBJ1-2; D is ambiguous. CDR1 is MNHNS, CDR2 SASEGT, per germline. The CDR3 totals 16 residues. The V end lost 2 bases, the J end lost 1 base, and 14 bases lay between the germline ends.

This chain uses TRBV28 with TRBJ1-2; D possibly corresponds to TRBD1 (6 bases). Per germline, CDR1 MDHEN and CDR2 SYDVKM. The V end was cut by 4 bases, the J end by 6 bases, with 9 bases between. The CDR3 has 12 amino acids. CDR3 sequence: CASSSTGNGYTF. DNA for the CDR3: TGTGCCAGCAGTTCTACAGGGAATGGCTACACCTTC.

The chain couples TRBV10-3 to TRBJ1-1, with unresolved D. The CDR3 covers 16 residues. The germline CDR1 and CDR2 sequences are ENHRY and SYGVKD. The V and J ends lost 3 bases and 5 bases respectively, with 19 bases between them. The CDR3 reads CAISDLLDWVRTEAFF. CDR3 DNA sequence: TGTGCCATCAGTGACCTCCTCGACTGGGTTCGGACTGAAGCTTTCTTT.

The V gene is TRBV10-3, the J gene TRBJ1-2; TRBD1 matches 11 bases. The CDR3 is 17 amino acids. V lost 6 bases, J lost 1 base, and 10 bases stayed unmatched. Per the germline V gene, CDR1 is ENHRY and CDR2 is SYGVKD. Written as DNA, the CDR3 is TGTGCCATCAGATCCGGGACAGGGGGAAAAGATAACTATGGCTACACCTTC. Amino acids: CAIRSGTGGKDNYGYTF.

This chain uses TRBV7-2 with TRBJ2-7; 9 bases align to TRBD2. Germline values: CDR1 SGHTA, CDR2 FQGNSA. The CDR3 has 15 residues. J lost 2 bases, V lost 7 bases, and 9 bases had no gene match. CDR3 protein: CASTPPASGAYEQYF. CDR3 nucleotides: TGTGCCAGCACCCCCCCGGCTAGCGGGGCCTACGAGCAGTACTTC. The variable domain in full, completed from reference TRBV7-2 and TRBJ2-7, reads GAGVSQSPSNKVTEKGKDVELRCDPISGHTALYWYRQSLGQGLEFLIYFQGNSAPDKSGLPSDRFSAERTGGSVSTLTIQRTQQEDSAVYLCASTPPASGAYEQYFGPGTRLTVT.

CDR3: CASSLPGQGGYGYTF. CDR3 nucleotide sequence: TGTGCCAGCAGCTTACCGGGACAGGGGGGCTATGGCTACACCTTC. The rearrangement joins TRBV12-1 to TRBJ1-2; the table's D call TRBD1 went unverified against the DNA. TRBV12-1 is described as a pseudogene. The CDR3 totals 15 residues.

The V call is TRBV10-1, the J call TRBJ2-7; TRBD2 matches 7 bases. CDR1 is WNHNN and CDR2 is SYGVQD in the germline V gene (reference sequence). V trimming: 8 bases; J trimming: 0 bases; junction bases outside the gene matches: 10. CDR3 length: 15 amino acids. This CDR3 reads CASSPRGVDSYEQYF. CDR3 sequence (DNA): TGCGCCAGCTCACCCCGGGGGGTGGACTCCTACGAGCAGTACTTC.

This rearrangement joins TRBV5-1 to TRBJ1-2, with a tentative D call TRBD1 (5 bases). The germline V gene has CDR1 SGHRS and CDR2 YFSETQ. CDR3 length equals 13 residues. V lost 4 bases to trimming and J lost 10 bases, with 17 bases between them. The CDR3 DNA sequence: TGCGCCAGCAGCCTCGGGGACGTATCTGTCTACACCTTC. Residues: CASSLGDVSVYTF. Filled out from reference TRBV5-1 and TRBJ1-2, the complete variable domain reads KAGVTQTPRYLIKTRGQQVTLSCSPISGHRSVSWYQQTPGQGLQFLFEYFSETQRNKGNFPGRFSGRQFSNSRSEMNVSTLELGDSALYLCASSLGDVSVYTFGSGTRLTVV.

The V call is TRBV5-1, the J call TRBJ1-5; D gene unclear. Trimming took off 0 bases at V and 5 bases at J, with 12 bases between the two ends. CDR1 and CDR2 (germline): SGHRS, YFSETQ. This CDR3 has 15 residues. The CDR3 here is CASSLAGGFDQPQHF. CDR3 nucleotides: TGCGCCAGCAGCTTGGCCGGAGGCTTCGATCAGCCCCAGCATTTT.

The chain has TRBV4-2 and TRBJ2-7; TRBD2 aligns across 13 bases. V was clipped by 4 bases and J by 3 bases; unmatched bases: 9. This CDR3 contains 17 residues. Germline CDR1 and CDR2: LGHNA and YNFKEQ. The CDR3 nucleotides read TGTGCCAGCAGCCGCTCGACTAGCGGGAGGACTTTCTACGAGCAGTACTTC. It specifies CASSRSTSGRTFYEQYF.

The chain carries TRBV6-4 and TRBJ2-4; TRBD1 matches 10 bases. CDR1 MRHNA and CDR2 SNTAGT come from the germline V gene. With 7 bases clipped from V and 1 base from J, the junction kept 7 bases outside the gene matches. The CDR3 contains 16 residues. This CDR3 reads CASTRRDRGAKNIQYF. The CDR3 nucleotides read TGTGCCAGCACCCGCCGGGACAGGGGTGCCAAAAACATTCAGTACTTC.

The table lists this clone with a few counts. J is TRBJ2-7 and V is TRBV2, with D perhaps TRBD1 or TRBD2 (5 bases each). Trimming pared 4 bases from V and 7 bases from J, leaving 11 bases between. The CDR3 has 12 residues. Germline CDR1 is SNHLY and CDR2 is FYNNEI. The CDR3 protein is CASSVGTVEQYF. In nucleotides, the CDR3 is TGTGCCAGCAGTGTAGGGACGGTGGAGCAGTACTTC.

This clone turned up a few times. The chain has TRBV6-5 and TRBJ1-2; D is ambiguous. V lost 2 bases and J lost 2, with 6 bases in between. This CDR3 is built from 13 residues. Looked up from germline, CDR1 is MNHEY and CDR2 is SVGAGI. The CDR3 loop reads CASSYGPNYGYTF. For the CDR3, the DNA is TGTGCCAGCAGTTACGGTCCCAACTATGGCTACACCTTC.